The 27 T cell receptor beta chains listed next were all sequenced from one sample in a study of CD8 T cells in Susac syndrome. The RNA, roughly 0.45 to 1 ug, was put through reverse transcription using random hexamers. TCRdb re-called the immunoSEQ multiplex PCR reads through MiXCR, storing one row per CDR3 protein. The sample holds 180,000 or so distinct CDR3 sequences, over 85% seen once. The sequencing sample was made of CD4+ T cells from PBMCs. The receptors were sampled from a human donor in good health.

This clonotype has more than one count but fewer than ten. This chain connects TRBV18 to TRBJ2-2, with a possible D match to TRBD1 (5 bases). CDR1 and CDR2 (germline): KGHSH, LQKENI. Trimming removed 3 bases from V and 2 bases from J, with 7 bases in between. This CDR3 spans 14 amino acids. The CDR3 DNA follows: TGTGCCAGCTCACCGACAGCTAACACCGGGGAGCTGTTTTTT. It is translated as CASSPTANTGELFF.

In DNA form, the CDR3 reads TGTGCCAGCAGCGACGGTTCAGGCTACAATGAGCAGTTCTTC. This codes for CASSDGSGYNEQFF. The chain has TRBV9 and TRBJ2-1, with no clear D. This CDR3 region has 14 residues. CDR1 is SGDLS and CDR2 is YYNGEE in the germline V gene. V dropped 3 bases and J dropped 3 bases, with 10 bases sitting between them.

The chain joins TRBV15 to TRBJ1-5; D perhaps matches TRBD1 (5 bases). The CDR3 loop spans 14 amino acids. Germline lookup yields CDR1 LNHNV and CDR2 YYDKDF (reference sequence). The V gene lost 1 base and the J gene lost 2 bases, with 6 bases spanning the gap. The CDR3 DNA follows: TGTGCCACCAGCAGAGGAGGGGGCAATCAGCCCCAGCATTTT. Protein: CATSRGGGNQPQHF.

The V gene is TRBV20-1, the J gene TRBJ2-3; 11 nucleotides align to TRBD2. This CDR3 comprises 16 residues. Germline V gene sequence: CDR1 DFQATT, CDR2 SNEGSKA (reference sequence). CDR3 sequence reads: CSLAGGLSSYTDTQYF. CDR3 nucleotide sequence: TGCAGCCTAGCGGGGGGCCTCTCCTCTTACACAGATACGCAGTATTTT.

For the CDR3, the DNA is TGTGCCAGCAGCCCAGGGGATCGTGGCTACACCTTC. It codes for CASSPGDRGYTF. J is TRBJ1-2 and V is TRBV5-4; D may be TRBD1 (6 bases). Trimming pared 4 bases from V and 7 bases from J, leaving 11 bases between. CDR1 is SGHNT, CDR2 YYREEE, per germline (reference sequence). The CDR3 consists of 12 residues. Complete variable domain (other parts from reference TRBV5-4 and TRBJ1-2): ETGVTQSPTHLIKTRGQQVTLRCSSQSGHNTVSWYQQALGQGPQFIFQYYREEENGRGNFPPRFSGLQFPNYSSELNVNALELDDSALYLCASSPGDRGYTFGSGTRLTVV.

This chain uses TRBV27 with TRBJ1-1; 7 bases line up with TRBD1. Germline CDR1 is MNHEY and CDR2 is SMNVEV (reference sequence). This CDR3 has 14 residues. Trimming took 6 bases from V and 5 from J; bases not matched to a gene: 9. The CDR3 is CASRPTGVRTEAFF. CDR3 bases: TGTGCCAGCAGACCCACAGGGGTGCGGACTGAAGCTTTCTTT.

The chain combines TRBV12-3 or TRBV12-4 with TRBJ2-5; D possibly corresponds to TRBD1 (5 bases). The length of the CDR3 is 15 residues. V was pared by 4 bases and J by 2 bases, with 14 bases between. The CDR3 DNA reads as TGTGCCAGCAGTTCCTCCGGTCGACAGCAAGAGACCCAGTACTTC. As protein: CASSSSGRQQETQYF.

The chain joins TRBV20-1 to TRBJ1-5; possibly TRBD1 for D (5 bases). The CDR3 loop spans 14 amino acids. Looked up from germline, CDR1 is DFQATT and CDR2 is SNEGSKA (reference sequence). Trimming left V 7 bases short and J 0 bases short, with 13 bases between. CDR3 bases: TGCAGTGTCGCGGGGCATTATAGCAATCAGCCCCAGCATTTT. Its protein is CSVAGHYSNQPQHF.

This chain joins TRBV12-3 or TRBV12-4 and TRBJ2-3; D gene unclear. The CDR3 extends over 15 amino acids. Deletions cut 3 bases from V and 2 bases from J, with 12 bases between. CDR3 loop: CASSLARITTDTQYF. CDR3 DNA sequence: TGTGCCAGCAGTTTGGCCAGAATAACCACAGATACGCAGTATTTT.

This clonotype was seen just once. V gene TRBV24-1 combines with J gene TRBJ1-5; D gene uncertain. The CDR3 length is 14 residues. Germline CDR1 and CDR2: KGHDR and SFDVKD. Trimming cost V 4 bases and J 1 base, with 7 bases left between them. CDR3 DNA sequence: TGTGCCACCAGTGAGGAGGGAAGCAATCAGCCCCAGCATTTT. Translating gives CATSEEGSNQPQHF.

Only one count was recorded for this clonotype. V is TRBV20-1 and J is TRBJ2-5; 13 bases agree with TRBD2. Germline lookup yields CDR1 DFQATT and CDR2 SNEGSKA (reference sequence). The CDR3 extends over 16 amino acids. The trim removed 2 bases at V and 5 bases at J, leaving 8 bases unmatched. The CDR3 DNA sequence: TGCAGTGCTAGAAGTGGGACTAGCGGGAATCGGGAGACCCAGTACTTC. Its translation is CSARSGTSGNRETQYF.

The rearrangement links TRBV3-1 to TRBJ2-5; 13 bases match TRBD2. Looked up from germline, CDR1 is LGHDT and CDR2 is YNNKEL (reference sequence). With V trimmed by 4 bases and J by 5 bases, 1 base remained unmatched. The CDR3 extends over 14 amino acids. CDR3 sequence reads: CASSRGLAGETQYF. For the CDR3, the DNA is TGTGCCAGCAGCCGGGGACTAGCGGGGGAGACCCAGTACTTC.

J is TRBJ1-4 and V is TRBV5-1; D unresolved. The germline gives CDR1 SGHRS, CDR2 YFSETQ. This CDR3 comprises 15 residues. The V and J ends lost 3 bases and 5 bases respectively, with 14 bases between them. CDR3 nucleotide sequence: TGCGCCAGCAGCTCGGACGGGAGGCTGAATGAAAAACTGTTTTTT. Translation gives CASSSDGRLNEKLFF.

V is TRBV20-1 and J is TRBJ1-4; D not certain. The CDR3 covers 14 residues. V lost 1 base to trimming and J lost 8 bases, with 14 bases between them. Germline assignment: CDR1 DFQATT and CDR2 SNEGSKA (reference sequence). The CDR3 DNA follows: TGCAGTGCTAGAGTGCTGGGTTTAGGGGAAAAACTGTTTTTT. The encoded protein is CSARVLGLGEKLFF.

The chain joins TRBV6-5 to TRBJ2-1; D possibly matches TRBD1 or TRBD2 (5 bases each). V was cut by 4 bases and J by 1 base, with 14 bases left in between. The CDR3 spans 16 residues. Germline V gives CDR1 MNHEY, CDR2 SVGAGI. CDR3 in amino acids: CASSSLEWGSYNEQFF. In DNA form, the CDR3 reads TGTGCCAGCAGTTCCCTTGAATGGGGGTCCTACAATGAGCAGTTCTTC.

In its sample, this clonotype was seen once. J is TRBJ2-6 and V is TRBV29-1; 10 bases align to TRBD1. The CDR3 has 16 amino acids. From germline, CDR1 is SQVTM and CDR2 ANQGSEA. The V segment lost 3 bases and the J segment 1 base; nucleotides outside the gene matches: 3. The DNA of the CDR3 is TGCAGCGTTGAGGGGGACAGGGGATCTGGGGCCAACGTCCTGACTTTC. It translates to CSVEGDRGSGANVLTF.

V usage is TRBV7-3 and J usage is TRBJ2-1; no reliable D call. Germline CDR1 SGHTA, CDR2 FQGTGA. The CDR3 loop spans 12 amino acids. The V gene lost 3 bases and the J gene lost 9 bases, with 9 bases spanning the gap. The CDR3 nucleotides are TGTGCCAGCAGCTTTTCTGCTTCTGAGCAGTTCTTC. Its protein product is CASSFSASEQFF.

The gene calls are TRBV7-2 and TRBJ2-5; possible D gene TRBD1, 5 bases. The CDR3 loop spans 15 amino acids. Germline V lookup: CDR1 SGHTA, CDR2 FQGNSA. V was shortened by 5 bases and J by 4 bases, with 17 bases between the two germline ends. Here the CDR3 reads CASSPWGLPGETQYF. In DNA form, the CDR3 reads TGTGCCAGCAGCCCCTGGGGCCTCCCCGGAGAGACCCAGTACTTC.

The gene calls are TRBV7-2 and TRBJ2-7; D not resolved. The germline V and J ends were trimmed by 4 bases and 9 bases, with 19 bases remaining between them. Germline V gene lookup returns CDR1 SGHTA and CDR2 FQGNSA. This CDR3 is 14 amino acids long. CDR3 nucleotides: TGTGCCAGCAGCTCCCCAATCCGGGCTGGCGGGCAGTACTTC. Amino acid sequence: CASSSPIRAGGQYF.

The V gene is TRBV19, the J gene TRBJ2-7; 7 nucleotides line up with TRBD1. Germline V gives CDR1 LNHDA, CDR2 SQIVND (reference sequence). The CDR3 length is 13 residues. The J segment lost 2 bases and the V segment lost 5 bases, leaving 3 bases of the junction unmatched. The CDR3 spells CASSSGQPYEQYF. CDR3 sequence (DNA): TGTGCCAGTAGTTCGGGACAGCCCTACGAGCAGTACTTC.

The J gene is TRBJ1-6, the V gene TRBV20-1, with 9 bases that match TRBD1. V was clipped by 3 bases and J by 6 bases; unmatched bases: 3. The germline CDR1 and CDR2 sequences are DFQATT and SNEGSKA (reference sequence). The CDR3 runs to 14 residues. CDR3: CSARRQGVNSPLHF. CDR3 DNA sequence: TGCAGTGCTAGGAGACAGGGGGTTAATTCACCCCTCCACTTT.

The chain is built from TRBV20-1 and TRBJ1-1, with D uncertain. V was clipped by 5 bases and J by 0 bases, with 13 bases between them. Germline CDR1 and CDR2: DFQATT and SNEGSKA (reference sequence). The length of the CDR3 is 14 residues. The CDR3 sequence: CSAAGPPMNTEAFF. As DNA, the CDR3 is TGCAGTGCTGCGGGTCCACCCATGAACACTGAAGCTTTCTTT.

This clonotype showed up just a few times. J is TRBJ1-5 and V is TRBV20-1; no clear D. There are 14 residues in the CDR3. The V and J ends lost 3 bases and 0 bases respectively, with 9 bases between them. Germline values: CDR1 DFQATT, CDR2 SNEGSKA (reference sequence). This CDR3 is CSARRGGSNQPQHF. CDR3 sequence (DNA): TGCAGTGCTAGGCGGGGAGGTAGCAATCAGCCCCAGCATTTT.

V gene TRBV11-2 combines with J gene TRBJ2-2, with D unresolved. Germline V gives CDR1 SGHAT, CDR2 FQNNGV. V lost 5 bases and J 9 bases, leaving 13 bases between the germline ends. The CDR3 has 13 amino acids. For the CDR3, the DNA is TGTGCCAGCAGCCAGGTTAACGCGAGGGAGCTGTTTTTT. Encoded protein: CASSQVNARELFF.

The chain employs TRBV20-1 and TRBJ1-1; a possible D gene is TRBD1 (6 bases). The germline V and J ends were trimmed by 0 bases and 0 bases, with 11 bases remaining between them. In germline, CDR1 is DFQATT, CDR2 SNEGSKA (reference sequence). This CDR3 region has 15 residues. CDR3 sequence (DNA): TGCAGTGCTAGAGAAACAGGGCCCATGAACACTGAAGCTTTCTTT. Protein product: CSARETGPMNTEAFF.

The chain carries TRBV4-3 and TRBJ1-6; 7 nucleotides line up with TRBD1. The CDR3 sequence is 15 residues long. Trimming cost V 4 bases and J 7 bases; bases outside gene matches: 7. Germline-derived CDR1 and CDR2 are LGHNA and YSLEER. The CDR3 here is CASSPFGTENSPLHF. DNA for the CDR3: TGCGCCAGCAGCCCTTTCGGGACAGAAAATTCACCCCTCCACTTT.

This chain uses TRBV19 with TRBJ2-7, with 7 bases lining up with TRBD1. CDR1 and CDR2 (germline): LNHDA, SQIVND (reference sequence). Unmatched junction bases numbered 8, after V lost 5 bases and J lost 4 bases. The CDR3 is 14 residues long. The CDR3 DNA reads TGTGCCAGTAGTGCCTCCGGGACAGCTTACGAGCAGTACTTC. The encoded protein is CASSASGTAYEQYF.